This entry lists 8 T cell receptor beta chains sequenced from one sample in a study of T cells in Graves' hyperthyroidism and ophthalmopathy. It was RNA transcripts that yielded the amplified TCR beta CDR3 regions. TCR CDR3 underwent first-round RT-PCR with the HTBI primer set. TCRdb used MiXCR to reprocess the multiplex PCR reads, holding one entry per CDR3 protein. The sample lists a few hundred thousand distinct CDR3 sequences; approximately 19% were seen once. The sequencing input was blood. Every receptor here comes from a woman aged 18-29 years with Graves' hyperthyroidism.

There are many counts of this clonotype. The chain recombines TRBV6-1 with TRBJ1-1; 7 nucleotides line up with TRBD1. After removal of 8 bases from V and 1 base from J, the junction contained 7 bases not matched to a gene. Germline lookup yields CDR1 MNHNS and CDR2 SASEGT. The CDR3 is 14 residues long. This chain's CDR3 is CASPSDRSNTEAFF. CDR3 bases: TGTGCCAGCCCCTCGGACAGGTCGAACACTGAAGCTTTCTTT.

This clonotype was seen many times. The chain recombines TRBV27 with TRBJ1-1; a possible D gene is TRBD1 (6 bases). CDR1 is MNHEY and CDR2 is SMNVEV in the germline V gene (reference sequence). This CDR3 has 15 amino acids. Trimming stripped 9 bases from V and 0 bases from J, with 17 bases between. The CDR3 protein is CASKHQGIMNTEAFF. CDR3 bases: TGTGCCAGTAAACATCAGGGGATTATGAACACTGAAGCTTTCTTT.

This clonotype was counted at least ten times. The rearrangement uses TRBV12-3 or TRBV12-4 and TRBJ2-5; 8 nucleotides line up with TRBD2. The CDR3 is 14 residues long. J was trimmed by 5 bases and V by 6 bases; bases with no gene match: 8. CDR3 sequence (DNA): TGTGCCAGCAGCCTTAGCGGGGCAGGGGAGACCCAGTACTTC. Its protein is CASSLSGAGETQYF.

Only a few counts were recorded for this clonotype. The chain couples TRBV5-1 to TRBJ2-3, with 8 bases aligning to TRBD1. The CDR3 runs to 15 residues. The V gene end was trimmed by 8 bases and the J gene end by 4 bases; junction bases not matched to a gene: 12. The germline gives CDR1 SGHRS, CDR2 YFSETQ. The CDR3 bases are TGCGCCAGTTTTTCCGGACAGGGCGTCGCAGATACGCAGTATTTT. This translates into CASFSGQGVADTQYF.

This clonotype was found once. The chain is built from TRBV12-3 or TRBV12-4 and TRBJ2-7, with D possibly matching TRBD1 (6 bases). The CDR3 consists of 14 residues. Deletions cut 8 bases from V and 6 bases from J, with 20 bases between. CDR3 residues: CASSQGPISGEQYF. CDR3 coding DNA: TGTGCCAGCTCACAGGGACCCATCTCAGGCGAGCAGTACTTC.

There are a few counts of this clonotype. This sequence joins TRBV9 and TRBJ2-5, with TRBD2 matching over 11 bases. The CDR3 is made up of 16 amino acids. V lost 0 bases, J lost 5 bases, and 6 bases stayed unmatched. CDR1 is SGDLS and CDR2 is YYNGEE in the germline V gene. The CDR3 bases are TGTGCCAGCAGCGTAGCGGGGGTAGCGGGAGGGGAGACCCAGTACTTC. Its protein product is CASSVAGVAGGETQYF.

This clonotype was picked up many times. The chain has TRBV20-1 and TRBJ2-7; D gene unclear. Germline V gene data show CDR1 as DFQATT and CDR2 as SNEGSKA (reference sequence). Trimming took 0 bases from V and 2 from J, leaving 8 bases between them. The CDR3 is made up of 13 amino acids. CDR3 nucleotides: TGCAGTGCTAGAGATAGGGCAACCTACGAGCAGTACTTC. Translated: CSARDRATYEQYF.

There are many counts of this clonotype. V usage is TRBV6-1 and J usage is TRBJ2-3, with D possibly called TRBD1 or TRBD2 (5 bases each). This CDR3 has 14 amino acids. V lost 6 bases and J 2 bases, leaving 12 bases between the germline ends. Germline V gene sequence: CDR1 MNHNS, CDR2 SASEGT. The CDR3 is CASRSRDPTDTQYF. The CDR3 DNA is TGTGCCAGCAGATCCCGGGACCCCACAGATACGCAGTATTTT.